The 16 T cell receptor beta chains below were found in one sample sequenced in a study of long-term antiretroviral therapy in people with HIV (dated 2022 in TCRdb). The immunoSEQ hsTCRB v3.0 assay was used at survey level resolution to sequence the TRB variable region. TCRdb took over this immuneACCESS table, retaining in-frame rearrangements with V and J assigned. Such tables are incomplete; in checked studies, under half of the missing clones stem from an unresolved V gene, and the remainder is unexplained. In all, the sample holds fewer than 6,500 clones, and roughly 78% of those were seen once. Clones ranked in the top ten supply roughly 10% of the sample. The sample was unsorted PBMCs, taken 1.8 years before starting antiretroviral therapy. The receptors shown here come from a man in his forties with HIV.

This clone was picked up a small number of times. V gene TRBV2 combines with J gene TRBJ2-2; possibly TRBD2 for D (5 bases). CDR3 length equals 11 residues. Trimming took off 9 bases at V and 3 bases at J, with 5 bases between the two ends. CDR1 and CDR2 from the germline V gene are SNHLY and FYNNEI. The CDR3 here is CARRDTGELFF. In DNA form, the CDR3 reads TGTGCCAGGAGGGACACCGGGGAGCTGTTTTTT.

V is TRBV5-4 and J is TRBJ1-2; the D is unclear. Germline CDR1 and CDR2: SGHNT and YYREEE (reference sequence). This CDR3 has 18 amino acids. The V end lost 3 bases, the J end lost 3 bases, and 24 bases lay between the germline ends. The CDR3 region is CASSSREVKWMADYGYTF. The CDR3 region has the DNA TGTGCCAGCAGCTCCCGGGAGGTAAAGTGGATGGCGGACTATGGCTACACCTTC.

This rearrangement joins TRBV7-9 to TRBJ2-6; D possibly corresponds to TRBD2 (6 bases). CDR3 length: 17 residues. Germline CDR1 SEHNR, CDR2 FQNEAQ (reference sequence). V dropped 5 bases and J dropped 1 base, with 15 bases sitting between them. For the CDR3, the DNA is TGTGCCAGCAGCCCATGGCTCGGGACTTCTGGGGCCAACGTCCTGACTTTC. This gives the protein CASSPWLGTSGANVLTF.

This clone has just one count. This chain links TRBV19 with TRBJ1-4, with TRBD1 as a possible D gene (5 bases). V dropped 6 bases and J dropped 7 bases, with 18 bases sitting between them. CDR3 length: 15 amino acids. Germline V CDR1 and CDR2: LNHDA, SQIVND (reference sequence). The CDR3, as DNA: TGTGCCAGTAGCGCCGACAGCCCGTGGGTTGAAAAACTGTTTTTT. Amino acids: CASSADSPWVEKLFF.

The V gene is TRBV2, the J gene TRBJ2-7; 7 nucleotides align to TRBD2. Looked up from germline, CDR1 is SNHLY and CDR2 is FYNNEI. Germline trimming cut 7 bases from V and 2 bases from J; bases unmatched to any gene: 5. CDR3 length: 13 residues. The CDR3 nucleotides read TGTGCCAGCAAGCCTAGCGGTACCTACGAGCAGTACTTC. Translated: CASKPSGTYEQYF.

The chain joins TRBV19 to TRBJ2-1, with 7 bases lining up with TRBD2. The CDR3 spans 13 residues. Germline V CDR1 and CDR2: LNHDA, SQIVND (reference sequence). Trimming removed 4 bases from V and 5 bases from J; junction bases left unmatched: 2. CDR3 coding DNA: TGTGCCAGTAGTAGGACTAGAAACAATGAGCAGTTCTTC. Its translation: CASSRTRNNEQFF.

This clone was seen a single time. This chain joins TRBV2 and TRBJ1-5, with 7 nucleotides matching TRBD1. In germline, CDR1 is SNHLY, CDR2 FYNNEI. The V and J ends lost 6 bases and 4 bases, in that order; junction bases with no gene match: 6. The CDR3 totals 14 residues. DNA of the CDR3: TGTGCCAGCAGAGACAGGGTAGCTAATCAGCCCCAGCATTTT. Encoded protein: CASRDRVANQPQHF.

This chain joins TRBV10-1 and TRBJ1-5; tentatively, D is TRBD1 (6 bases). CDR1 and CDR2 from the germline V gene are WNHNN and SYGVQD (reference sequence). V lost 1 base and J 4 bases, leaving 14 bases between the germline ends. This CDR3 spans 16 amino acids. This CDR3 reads CASSEWKRQENQPQHF. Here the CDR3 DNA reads TGCGCCAGCAGTGAGTGGAAGAGACAGGAAAATCAGCCCCAGCATTTT.

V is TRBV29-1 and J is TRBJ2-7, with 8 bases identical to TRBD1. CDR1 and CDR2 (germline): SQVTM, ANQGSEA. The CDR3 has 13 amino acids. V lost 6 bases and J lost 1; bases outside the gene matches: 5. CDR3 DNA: TGCAGCGTCAGACAGGGGCCATCCTACGAGCAGTACTTC. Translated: CSVRQGPSYEQYF.

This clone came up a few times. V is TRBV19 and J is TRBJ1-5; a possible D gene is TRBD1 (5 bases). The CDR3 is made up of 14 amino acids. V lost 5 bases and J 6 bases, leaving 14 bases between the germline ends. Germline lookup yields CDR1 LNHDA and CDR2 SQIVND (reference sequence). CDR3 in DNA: TGTGCCAGTAGTCCGGCTACGGGGGGTCAGCCCCAGCATTTT. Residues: CASSPATGGQPQHF.

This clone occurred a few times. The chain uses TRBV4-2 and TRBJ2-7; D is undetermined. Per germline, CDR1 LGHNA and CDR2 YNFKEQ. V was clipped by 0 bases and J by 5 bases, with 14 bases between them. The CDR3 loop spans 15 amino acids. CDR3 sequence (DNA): TGTGCCAGCAGCCAAGAGGGCGATCAGGCCGACGAGCAGTACTTC. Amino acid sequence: CASSQEGDQADEQYF.

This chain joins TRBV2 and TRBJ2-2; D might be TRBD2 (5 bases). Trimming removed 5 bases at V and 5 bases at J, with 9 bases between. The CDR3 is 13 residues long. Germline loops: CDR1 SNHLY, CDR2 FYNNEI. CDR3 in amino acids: CASSWTGTGELFF. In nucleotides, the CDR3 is TGTGCCAGCAGTTGGACGGGGACCGGGGAGCTGTTTTTT.

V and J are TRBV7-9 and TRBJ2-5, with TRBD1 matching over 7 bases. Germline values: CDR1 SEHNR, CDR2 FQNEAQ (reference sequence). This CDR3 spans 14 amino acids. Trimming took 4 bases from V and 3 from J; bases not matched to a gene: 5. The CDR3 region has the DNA TGTGCCAGCAGCTACCCGACAGGGAAAGAGACCCAGTACTTC. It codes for CASSYPTGKETQYF.

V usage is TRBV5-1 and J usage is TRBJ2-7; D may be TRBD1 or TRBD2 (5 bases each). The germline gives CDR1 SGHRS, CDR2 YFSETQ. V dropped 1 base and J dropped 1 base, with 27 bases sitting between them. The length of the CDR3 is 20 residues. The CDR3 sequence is CASSLRQGGGMYGMSYEQYF. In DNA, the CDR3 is TGCGCCAGCAGCTTGAGGCAGGGTGGTGGCATGTACGGGATGTCCTACGAGCAGTACTTC.

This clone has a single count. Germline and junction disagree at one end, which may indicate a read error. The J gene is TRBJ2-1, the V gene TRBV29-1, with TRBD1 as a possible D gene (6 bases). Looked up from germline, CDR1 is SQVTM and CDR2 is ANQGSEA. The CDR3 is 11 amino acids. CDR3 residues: CSVDRQGFVLF. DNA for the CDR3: TGCAGCGTTGATCGGCAGGGGTTTGTCCTCTTC.

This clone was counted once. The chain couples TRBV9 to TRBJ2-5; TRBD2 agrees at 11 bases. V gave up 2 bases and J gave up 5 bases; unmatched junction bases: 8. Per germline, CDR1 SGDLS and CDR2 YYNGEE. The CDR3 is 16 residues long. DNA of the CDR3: TGTGCCAGCAGCGTTTTAGCGGGAGGGCCGGGGGAGACCCAGTACTTC. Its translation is CASSVLAGGPGETQYF. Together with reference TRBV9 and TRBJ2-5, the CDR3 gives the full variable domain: DSGVTQTPKHLITATGQRVTLRCSPRSGDLSVYWYQQSLDQGLQFLIQYYNGEERAKGNILERFSAQQFPDLHSELNLSSLELGDSALYFCASSVLAGGPGETQYFGPGTRLLVL.